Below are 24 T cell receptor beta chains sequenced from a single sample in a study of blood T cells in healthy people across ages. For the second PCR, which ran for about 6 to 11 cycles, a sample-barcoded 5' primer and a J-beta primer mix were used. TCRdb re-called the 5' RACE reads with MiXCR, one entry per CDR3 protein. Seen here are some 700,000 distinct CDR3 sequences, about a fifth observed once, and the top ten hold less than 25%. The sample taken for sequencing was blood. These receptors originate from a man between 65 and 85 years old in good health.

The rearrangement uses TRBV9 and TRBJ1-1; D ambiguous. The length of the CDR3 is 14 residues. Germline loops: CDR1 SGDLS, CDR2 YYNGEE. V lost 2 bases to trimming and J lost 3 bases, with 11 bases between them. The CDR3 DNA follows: TGTGCCAGCAGCGTCCACGCCTCGGACACTGAAGCTTTCTTT. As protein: CASSVHASDTEAFF.

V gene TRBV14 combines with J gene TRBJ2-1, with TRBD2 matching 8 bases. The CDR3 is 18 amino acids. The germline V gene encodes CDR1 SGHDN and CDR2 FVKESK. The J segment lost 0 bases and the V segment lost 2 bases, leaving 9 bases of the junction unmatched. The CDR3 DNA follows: TGTGCCAGCAGCCAATTTTGGCGGGGGGCTGGCTCCTACAATGAGCAGTTCTTC. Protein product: CASSQFWRGAGSYNEQFF.

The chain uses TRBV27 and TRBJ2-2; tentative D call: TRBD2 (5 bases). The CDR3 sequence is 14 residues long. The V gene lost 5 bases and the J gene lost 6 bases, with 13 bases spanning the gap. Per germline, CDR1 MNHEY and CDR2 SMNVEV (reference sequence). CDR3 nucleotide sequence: TGTGCCAGCAGTCTAGAGGGTATATCCGGGGAGCTGTTTTTT. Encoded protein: CASSLEGISGELFF.

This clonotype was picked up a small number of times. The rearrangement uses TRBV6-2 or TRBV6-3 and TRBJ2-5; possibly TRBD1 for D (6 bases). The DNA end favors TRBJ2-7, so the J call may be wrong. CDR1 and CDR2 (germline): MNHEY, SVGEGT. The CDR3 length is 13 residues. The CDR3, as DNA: TGTGCCAGCAGAAAGGGACAATTCTACGAGCAGTACTTC. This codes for CASRKGQFYEQYF.

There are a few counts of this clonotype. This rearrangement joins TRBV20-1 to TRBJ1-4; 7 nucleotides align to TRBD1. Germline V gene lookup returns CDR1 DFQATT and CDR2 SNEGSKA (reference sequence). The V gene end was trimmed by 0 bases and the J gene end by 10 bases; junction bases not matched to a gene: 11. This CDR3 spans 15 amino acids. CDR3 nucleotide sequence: TGCAGTGCTAGAGATCGGGAACAGGGGAGTGGAAAACTGTTTTTT. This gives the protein CSARDREQGSGKLFF.

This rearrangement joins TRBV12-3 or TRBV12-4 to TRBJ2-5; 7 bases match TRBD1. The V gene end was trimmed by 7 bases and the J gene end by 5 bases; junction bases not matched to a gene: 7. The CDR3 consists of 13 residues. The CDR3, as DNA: TGTGCCAGCACCTCGACAGGGTGGGAGACCCAGTACTTC. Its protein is CASTSTGWETQYF.

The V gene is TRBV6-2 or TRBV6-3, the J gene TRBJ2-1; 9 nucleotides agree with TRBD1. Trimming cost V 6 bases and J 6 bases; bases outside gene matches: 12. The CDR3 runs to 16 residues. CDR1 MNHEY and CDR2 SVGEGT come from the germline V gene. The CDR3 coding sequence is TGTGCCAGCAGCTCGGTCGGGACAGGGAGGGTCAATGAGCAGTTCTTC. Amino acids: CASSSVGTGRVNEQFF.

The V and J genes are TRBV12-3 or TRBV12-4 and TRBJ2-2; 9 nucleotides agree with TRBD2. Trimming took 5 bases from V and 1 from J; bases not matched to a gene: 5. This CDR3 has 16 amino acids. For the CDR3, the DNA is TGTGCCAGCAGTATCGGGACTAGCAGGAACACCGGGGAGCTGTTTTTT. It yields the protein CASSIGTSRNTGELFF.

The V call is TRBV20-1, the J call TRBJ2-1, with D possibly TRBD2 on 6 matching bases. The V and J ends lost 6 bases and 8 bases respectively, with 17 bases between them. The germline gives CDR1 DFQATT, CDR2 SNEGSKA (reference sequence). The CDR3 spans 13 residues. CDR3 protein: CSAPPGGADEQFF. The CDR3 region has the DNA TGCAGTGCCCCTCCCGGCGGGGCAGATGAGCAGTTCTTC.

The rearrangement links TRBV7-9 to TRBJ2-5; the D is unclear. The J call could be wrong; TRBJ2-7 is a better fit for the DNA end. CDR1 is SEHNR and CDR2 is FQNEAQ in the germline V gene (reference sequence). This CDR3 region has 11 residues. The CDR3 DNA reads TGTGCCAGCAGTTTTGTTCACGAGCAGTACTTC. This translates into CASSFVHEQYF.

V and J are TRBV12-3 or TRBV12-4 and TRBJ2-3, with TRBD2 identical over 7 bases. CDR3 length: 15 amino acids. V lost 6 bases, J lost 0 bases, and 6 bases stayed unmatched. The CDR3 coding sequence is TGTGCCAGCAGCGGGACTACGTTTAGCACAGATACGCAGTATTTT. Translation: CASSGTTFSTDTQYF.

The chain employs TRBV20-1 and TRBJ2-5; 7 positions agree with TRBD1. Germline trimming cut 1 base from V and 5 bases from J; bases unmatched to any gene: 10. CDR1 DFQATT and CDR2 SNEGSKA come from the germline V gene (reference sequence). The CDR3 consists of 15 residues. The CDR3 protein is CSARADRRGLETQYF. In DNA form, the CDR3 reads TGCAGTGCTAGAGCGGACAGGAGAGGCTTGGAGACCCAGTACTTC.

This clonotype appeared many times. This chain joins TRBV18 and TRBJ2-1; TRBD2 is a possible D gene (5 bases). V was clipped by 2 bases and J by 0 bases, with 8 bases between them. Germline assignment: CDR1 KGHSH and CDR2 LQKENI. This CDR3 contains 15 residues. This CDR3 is CASSPLGSSYNEQFF. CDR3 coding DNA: TGTGCCAGCTCACCATTAGGGAGCTCCTACAATGAGCAGTTCTTC.

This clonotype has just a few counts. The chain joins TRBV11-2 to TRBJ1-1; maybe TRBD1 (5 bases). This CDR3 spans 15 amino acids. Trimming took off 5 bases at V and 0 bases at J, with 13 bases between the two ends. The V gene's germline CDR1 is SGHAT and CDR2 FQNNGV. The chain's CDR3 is CASSRQNDMNTEAFF. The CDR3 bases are TGTGCCAGCAGCCGACAGAATGACATGAACACTGAAGCTTTCTTT.

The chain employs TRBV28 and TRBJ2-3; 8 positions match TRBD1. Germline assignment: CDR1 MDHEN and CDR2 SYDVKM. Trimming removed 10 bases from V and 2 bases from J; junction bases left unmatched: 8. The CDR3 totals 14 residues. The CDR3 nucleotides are TGTGCCACCCTTGACAGGGGAAACACAGATACGCAGTATTTT. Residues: CATLDRGNTDTQYF.

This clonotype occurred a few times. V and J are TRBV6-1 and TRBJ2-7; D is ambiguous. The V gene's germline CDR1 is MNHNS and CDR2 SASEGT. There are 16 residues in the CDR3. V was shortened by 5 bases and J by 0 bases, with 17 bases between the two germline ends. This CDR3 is CASSTIEAGRSYEQYF. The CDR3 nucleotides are TGTGCCAGCAGTACGATAGAGGCAGGTCGCTCCTACGAGCAGTACTTC.

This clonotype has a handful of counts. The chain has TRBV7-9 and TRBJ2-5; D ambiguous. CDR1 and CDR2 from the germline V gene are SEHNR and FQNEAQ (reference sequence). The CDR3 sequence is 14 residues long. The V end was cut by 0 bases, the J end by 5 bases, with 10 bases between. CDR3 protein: CASSLASNRETQYF. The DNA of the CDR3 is TGTGCCAGCAGCTTAGCGAGTAATCGGGAGACCCAGTACTTC.

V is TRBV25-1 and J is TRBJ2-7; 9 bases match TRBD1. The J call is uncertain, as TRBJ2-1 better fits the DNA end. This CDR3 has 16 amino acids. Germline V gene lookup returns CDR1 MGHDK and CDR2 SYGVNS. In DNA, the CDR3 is TGTGCCAGCAAGGGGGACAGGGACTATTCCTACAATGAGCAGTTCTTC. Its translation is CASKGDRDYSYNEQFF.

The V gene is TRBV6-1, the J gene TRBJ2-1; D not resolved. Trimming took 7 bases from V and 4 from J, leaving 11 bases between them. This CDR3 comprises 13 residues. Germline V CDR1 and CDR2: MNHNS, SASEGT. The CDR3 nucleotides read TGTGCCAGCATCCTCCCCCCTTACAATGAGCAGTTCTTC. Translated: CASILPPYNEQFF.

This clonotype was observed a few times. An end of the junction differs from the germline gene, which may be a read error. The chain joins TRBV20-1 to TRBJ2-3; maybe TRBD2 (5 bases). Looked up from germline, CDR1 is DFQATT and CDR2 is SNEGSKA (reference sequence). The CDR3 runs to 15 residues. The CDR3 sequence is CSASGLVGDGDAQYF. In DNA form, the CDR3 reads TGCAGTGCTAGCGGGTTGGTGGGAGACGGAGATGCGCAGTATTTT.

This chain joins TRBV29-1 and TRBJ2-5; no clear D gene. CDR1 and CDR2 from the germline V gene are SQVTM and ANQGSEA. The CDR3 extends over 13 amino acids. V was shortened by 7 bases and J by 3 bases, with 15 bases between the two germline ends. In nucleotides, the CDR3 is TGCAGCGCCTCCCCCTGGGCGGAAGAGACCCAGTACTTC. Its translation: CSASPWAEETQYF.

CDR3 DNA sequence: TGTGCCAGCAGTTTTGGGCCAGACCACAAACCCGGGGAGCTGTTTTTT. The encoded protein is CASSFGPDHKPGELFF. The rearrangement links TRBV12-3 or TRBV12-4 to TRBJ2-2; no firm D call. The V end was cut by 3 bases, the J end by 6 bases, with 17 bases between. The CDR3 is 16 amino acids.

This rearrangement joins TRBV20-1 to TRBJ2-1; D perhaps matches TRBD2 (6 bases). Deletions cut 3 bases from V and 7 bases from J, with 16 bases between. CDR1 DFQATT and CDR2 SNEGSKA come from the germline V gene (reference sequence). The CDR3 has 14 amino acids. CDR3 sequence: CSARRDFPGNEQFF. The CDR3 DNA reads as TGCAGTGCTAGGCGGGACTTCCCTGGGAATGAGCAGTTCTTC.

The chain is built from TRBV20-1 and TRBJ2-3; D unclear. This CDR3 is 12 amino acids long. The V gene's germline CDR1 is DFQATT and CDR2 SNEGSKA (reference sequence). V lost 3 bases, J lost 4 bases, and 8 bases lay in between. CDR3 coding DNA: TGCAGTGCTAGCAAGGACGCAGATACGCAGTATTTT. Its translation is CSASKDADTQYF.